The 27 T cell receptor beta chains reported below all come from one sample, sequenced in a study of shared clonotypes between healthy human individuals. Assay used: immunoSEQ multiplex PCR; TCRdb lists only in-frame clones, some missing. Of a few million clones in the sample, about 92% were seen once. The specimen was naive CD4+ T cells from PBMCs. Subset noted: CD45RA+ positively selected. The receptors were sampled from a man aged 18 to 30 in good health. Some clones in this sample may be carry-over from other donors' samples.

This chain connects TRBV5-1 to TRBJ2-2, with D maybe TRBD1 (6 bases). The CDR3 contains 17 residues. Germline-derived CDR1 and CDR2 are SGHRS and YFSETQ. Trimming left V 4 bases short and J 1 base short, with 17 bases between. The CDR3 loop reads CASSRTSPGQNTGELFF. CDR3 nucleotide sequence: TGCGCCAGCAGCCGCACCTCACCGGGACAGAACACCGGGGAGCTGTTTTTT.

The chain links TRBV1 to TRBJ2-2; no check of the table's D call, TRBD1, against the DNA was made. TRBV1 is assigned pseudogene status. The CDR3 runs to 15 residues. The CDR3 here is CTSSQSSGGCGELFF. The CDR3 DNA is TGCACCAGCAGTCAAAGCTCAGGGGGTTGTGGGGAGCTGTTTTTT.

The gene calls are TRBV9 and TRBJ2-7, with D perhaps matching TRBD1 (6 bases). CDR3 length: 15 amino acids. V dropped 3 bases and J dropped 1 base, with 14 bases sitting between them. The V gene's germline CDR1 is SGDLS and CDR2 YYNGEE. CDR3 residues: CASSEGGQGSYEQYF. As DNA, the CDR3 is TGTGCCAGCAGCGAGGGCGGTCAGGGGTCCTACGAGCAGTACTTC.

The chain recombines TRBV5-5 with TRBJ1-1, with D uncertain. From germline, CDR1 is SGHKS and CDR2 YYEKEE (reference sequence). V shed 4 bases and J shed 10 bases, with 17 bases lying between them. This CDR3 is built from 13 residues. CDR3 DNA: TGTGCCAGCAGCACTCAGGTTGGCGGTGGAGCTTTCTTT. Protein sequence: CASSTQVGGGAFF.

This chain links TRBV15 with TRBJ2-1; 13 bases agree with TRBD2. V lost 4 bases to trimming and J lost 6 bases; unmatched junction nucleotides: 6. Germline V gene lookup returns CDR1 LNHNV and CDR2 YYDKDF (reference sequence). This CDR3 is 16 amino acids long. For the CDR3, the DNA is TGTGCCACCAGCACCGGGACTAGCGGGATCTCCAATGAGCAGTTCTTC. This codes for CATSTGTSGISNEQFF.

Regarding this clone: Other DNA sequences in this specimen translate into the identical CDR3. The chain is built from TRBV11-3 and TRBJ2-1; D ambiguous. V was shortened by 4 bases and J by 0 bases, with 4 bases between the two germline ends. The CDR3 runs 13 residues. Germline V lookup: CDR1 SGHNT, CDR2 YENEEA. This CDR3 is CASSWDSYNEQFF. Written as DNA, the CDR3 is TGTGCCAGCAGCTGGGACTCCTACAATGAGCAGTTCTTC.

This sequence joins TRBV19 and TRBJ2-1, with TRBD2 identical over 11 bases. Unmatched junction bases numbered 9, after V lost 2 bases and J lost 0 bases. The CDR3 is 19 amino acids. Germline-derived CDR1 and CDR2 are LNHDA and SQIVND (reference sequence). CDR3 in amino acids: CASSISSGRAPSSYNEQFF. Here the CDR3 DNA reads TGTGCCAGTAGTATAAGTAGCGGGAGGGCCCCGAGCTCCTACAATGAGCAGTTCTTC.

V gene TRBV6-6 combines with J gene TRBJ1-1; TRBD1 matches at 7 bases. CDR1 and CDR2 from the germline V gene are MNHNY and SVGAGI (reference sequence). CDR3 length: 15 residues. The J segment lost 1 base and the V segment lost 5 bases, leaving 7 bases of the junction unmatched. CDR3 protein: CASSRGPGENTEAFF. CDR3 DNA: TGTGCCAGCAGTAGGGGGCCGGGCGAGAACACTGAAGCTTTCTTT.

The chain links TRBV7-6 to TRBJ1-1; D possibly corresponds to TRBD1 (6 bases). Germline assignment: CDR1 SGHVS and CDR2 FNYEAQ. Trimming pared 2 bases from V and 1 base from J, leaving 17 bases between. The CDR3 extends over 17 amino acids. The CDR3 is CASSLIPDRRPNTEAFF. The CDR3 bases are TGTGCCAGCAGCTTAATCCCCGACAGGAGACCGAACACTGAAGCTTTCTTT.

The rearrangement links TRBV27 to TRBJ2-7; D might be TRBD1 (6 bases). The CDR3 loop spans 17 amino acids. V lost 3 bases and J lost 1, with 19 bases in between. Germline values: CDR1 MNHEY, CDR2 SMNVEV (reference sequence). This CDR3 is CASSFRMTGLRSYEQYF. The CDR3 DNA follows: TGTGCCAGCAGTTTCCGGATGACAGGTCTAAGATCCTACGAGCAGTACTTC.

The chain recombines TRBV28 with TRBJ2-4; D possibly corresponds to TRBD2 (6 bases). V lost 3 bases and J 1 base, leaving 16 bases between the germline ends. This CDR3 contains 17 residues. The germline gives CDR1 MDHEN, CDR2 SYDVKM. For the CDR3, the DNA is TGTGCCAGCAGTTTTAGCTTCATAGGGAGGGCCAAAAACATTCAGTACTTC. Protein: CASSFSFIGRAKNIQYF.

The V gene is TRBV28, the J gene TRBJ2-7; D may be TRBD1 or TRBD2 (8 bases each). Germline values: CDR1 MDHEN, CDR2 SYDVKM. Trimming left V 5 bases short and J 4 bases short, with 30 bases between. CDR3 length equals 19 residues. In DNA, the CDR3 is TGTGCCAGCAGTCCAATCGAGACAGGGGTCCCGGGAGGGGAGTACGAGCAGTACTTC. Translation: CASSPIETGVPGGEYEQYF.

The chain combines TRBV5-4 with TRBJ2-2, with 8 positions matching TRBD2. This CDR3 comprises 16 residues. Per the germline V gene, CDR1 is SGHNT and CDR2 is YYREEE (reference sequence). J was trimmed by 6 bases and V by 0 bases; bases with no gene match: 7. In nucleotides, the CDR3 is TGTGCCAGCAGCTTGGGTGGGACTAGTTTAGCCGGGGAGCTGTTTTTT. Its protein product is CASSLGGTSLAGELFF.

The chain has TRBV7-8 and TRBJ1-5, with D possibly matching TRBD1 (5 bases). Germline lookup yields CDR1 SGHVS and CDR2 FQNEAQ. The CDR3 has 13 residues. Trimming cost V 10 bases and J 2 bases, with 12 bases left between them. The CDR3 region has the DNA TGTGCCACGGCCAGGGCCCGCAATCAGCCCCAGCATTTT. Protein: CATARARNQPQHF.

The genes are TRBV29-1 and TRBJ2-3; D might be TRBD1 (6 bases). The V gene's germline CDR1 is SQVTM and CDR2 ANQGSEA. There are 12 residues in the CDR3. V lost 3 bases to trimming and J lost 3 bases, with 7 bases between them. CDR3 in amino acids: CSVDGTTDTQYF. The CDR3 DNA follows: TGCAGCGTTGACGGGACAACAGATACGCAGTATTTT.

The chain has TRBV7-2 and TRBJ2-7, with 7 bases identical to TRBD1. Germline lookup yields CDR1 SGHTA and CDR2 FQGNSA. CDR3 length: 15 residues. The V and J ends lost 4 bases and 2 bases, in that order; junction bases with no gene match: 8. As DNA, the CDR3 is TGTGCCAGCAGCTCCCCGGGACAGCTAACCTACGAGCAGTACTTC. Residues: CASSSPGQLTYEQYF.

The chain joins TRBV5-1 to TRBJ2-7; 7 nucleotides agree with TRBD1. The germline V gene encodes CDR1 SGHRS and CDR2 YFSETQ. The CDR3 has 15 amino acids. The ends lost 0 bases at V and 2 bases at J; junction bases unmatched: 5. The CDR3 DNA follows: TGCGCCAGCAGCTTGGAGCAGGGGGTCACCTACGAGCAGTACTTC. Amino acids: CASSLEQGVTYEQYF.

This clone was observed a single time. Other DNA sequences of this sample code for an identical CDR3. The genes are TRBV7-2 and TRBJ2-3; no firm D call. The germline V gene encodes CDR1 SGHTA and CDR2 FQGNSA. Trimming took off 1 base at V and 4 bases at J, with 6 bases between the two ends. This CDR3 spans 13 amino acids. CDR3 in amino acids: CASSLGSPDTQYF. The CDR3, as DNA: TGTGCCAGCAGCTTAGGGTCGCCAGATACGCAGTATTTT.

The chain combines TRBV7-2 with TRBJ2-1; D gene uncertain. V was clipped by 4 bases and J by 4 bases, with 11 bases between them. The germline V gene encodes CDR1 SGHTA and CDR2 FQGNSA. The length of the CDR3 is 14 residues. CDR3 in DNA: TGTGCCAGCAGCTCCTCAAGGCTTTACAATGAGCAGTTCTTC. It is translated as CASSSSRLYNEQFF.

The rearrangement links TRBV28 to TRBJ2-1; TRBD2 matches 8 bases. Germline CDR1 and CDR2: MDHEN and SYDVKM. With V trimmed by 6 bases and J by 4 bases, 5 bases remained unmatched. The CDR3 spans 14 residues. In nucleotides, the CDR3 is TGTGCCAGCAGGGAGCGGGAGTCTTACAATGAGCAGTTCTTC. This sequence encodes CASRERESYNEQFF.

The gene calls are TRBV7-8 and TRBJ1-4; D possibly corresponds to TRBD1 (6 bases). The CDR3 loop spans 16 amino acids. The V gene lost 4 bases and the J gene lost 4 bases, with 16 bases spanning the gap. CDR1 is SGHVS, CDR2 FQNEAQ, per germline. The DNA for the CDR3 is TGTGCCAGCAGCTCCAGGTTGGGGGGCGTTAATGAAAAACTGTTTTTT. This encodes CASSSRLGGVNEKLFF.

The V and J genes are TRBV5-4 and TRBJ2-1, with 13 positions matching TRBD2. Trimming cost V 3 bases and J 8 bases; bases outside gene matches: 14. Germline CDR1 reads SGHNT; CDR2 reads YYREEE (reference sequence). CDR3 length equals 18 residues. CDR3 loop: CASSSGGILAGGPHEQFF. The CDR3, as DNA: TGTGCCAGCAGCTCTGGGGGGATACTAGCGGGAGGGCCTCATGAGCAGTTCTTC.

This chain uses TRBV5-1 with TRBJ2-5, with D possibly TRBD1 on 6 matching bases. The CDR3 has 15 amino acids. CDR1 is SGHRS and CDR2 is YFSETQ in the germline V gene. The V gene lost 3 bases and the J gene lost 1 base, with 13 bases spanning the gap. The CDR3 DNA follows: TGCGCCAGCAGCTGGCCGGGACAAACCCAAGAGACCCAGTACTTC. Translated: CASSWPGQTQETQYF.

The rearrangement links TRBV7-2 to TRBJ2-7; no reliable D call. V lost 5 bases and J lost 7, with 18 bases in between. In germline, CDR1 is SGHTA, CDR2 FQGNSA. The CDR3 is 14 amino acids. The CDR3: CASSQRNRAGEQYF. CDR3 sequence (DNA): TGTGCCAGCAGCCAGAGAAACCGGGCTGGAGAGCAGTACTTC.

This chain joins TRBV6-5 and TRBJ1-5; 8 nucleotides agree with TRBD1. The junction had 7 bases not matched to a gene; V was cut back by 6 bases and J by 3 bases. The germline gives CDR1 MNHEY, CDR2 SVGAGI. CDR3 length: 15 amino acids. CDR3 in amino acids: CASRPGQGYNQPQHF. The CDR3 nucleotides are TGTGCCAGCAGACCCGGACAGGGATACAATCAGCCCCAGCATTTT.

On this clone: This specimen includes other DNA sequences encoding the same CDR3. This chain links TRBV5-1 with TRBJ2-7, with D perhaps being TRBD1 or TRBD2 (5 bases each). CDR3 size: 14 residues. From germline, CDR1 is SGHRS and CDR2 YFSETQ. The ends were cut back, 3 bases at V and 4 bases at J, with 14 bases in the middle. The chain's CDR3 is CASSWTGTTYEQYF. The DNA for the CDR3 is TGCGCCAGCAGCTGGACCGGGACCACTTACGAGCAGTACTTC.

This chain joins TRBV18 and TRBJ1-5; TRBD1 aligns across 9 bases. CDR1 KGHSH and CDR2 LQKENI come from the germline V gene. The J segment lost 4 bases and the V segment lost 2 bases, leaving 6 bases of the junction unmatched. This CDR3 contains 16 residues. CDR3 sequence: CASSPGTGKGNQPQHF. CDR3 sequence (DNA): TGTGCCAGCTCACCAGGGACAGGGAAGGGTAATCAGCCCCAGCATTTT.